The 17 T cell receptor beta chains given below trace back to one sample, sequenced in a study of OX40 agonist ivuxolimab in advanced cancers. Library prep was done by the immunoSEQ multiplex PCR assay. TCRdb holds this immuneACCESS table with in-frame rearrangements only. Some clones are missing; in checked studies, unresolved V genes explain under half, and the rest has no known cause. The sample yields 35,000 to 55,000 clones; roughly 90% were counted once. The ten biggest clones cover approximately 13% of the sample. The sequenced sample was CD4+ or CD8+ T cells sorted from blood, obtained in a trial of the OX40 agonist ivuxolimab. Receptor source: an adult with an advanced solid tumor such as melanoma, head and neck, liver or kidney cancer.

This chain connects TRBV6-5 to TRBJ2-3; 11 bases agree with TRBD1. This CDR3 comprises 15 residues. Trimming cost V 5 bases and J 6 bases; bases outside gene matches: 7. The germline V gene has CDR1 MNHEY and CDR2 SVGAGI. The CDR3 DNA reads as TGTGCCAGCAGTCAGGACAGGGGGCGCCGGGATACGCAGTATTTT. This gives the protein CASSQDRGRRDTQYF.

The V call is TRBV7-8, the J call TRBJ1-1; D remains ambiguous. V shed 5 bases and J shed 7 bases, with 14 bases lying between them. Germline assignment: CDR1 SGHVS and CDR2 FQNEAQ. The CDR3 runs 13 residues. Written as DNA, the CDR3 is TGTGCCAGCAGCCCTTGGACGGTCGGTGAAGCTTTCTTT. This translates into CASSPWTVGEAFF.

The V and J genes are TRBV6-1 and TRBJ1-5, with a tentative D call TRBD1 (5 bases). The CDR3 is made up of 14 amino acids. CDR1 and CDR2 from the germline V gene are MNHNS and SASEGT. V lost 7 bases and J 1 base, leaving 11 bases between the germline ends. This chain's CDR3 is CASNGDRSNQPQHF. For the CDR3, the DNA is TGTGCCAGCAACGGGGACCGAAGCAATCAGCCCCAGCATTTT.

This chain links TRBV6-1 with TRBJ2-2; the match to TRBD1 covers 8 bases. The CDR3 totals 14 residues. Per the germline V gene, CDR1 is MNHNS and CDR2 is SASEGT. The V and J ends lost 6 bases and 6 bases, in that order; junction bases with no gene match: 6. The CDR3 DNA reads TGTGCCAGCAGGGACAGGGCTTGGGCCGGGGAGCTGTTTTTT. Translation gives CASRDRAWAGELFF.

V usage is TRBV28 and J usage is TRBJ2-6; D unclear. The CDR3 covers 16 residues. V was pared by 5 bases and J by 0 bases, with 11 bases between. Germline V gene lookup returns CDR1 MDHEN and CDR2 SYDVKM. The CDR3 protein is CASSLPYTSGANVLTF. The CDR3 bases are TGTGCCAGCAGTCTACCCTACACCTCTGGGGCCAACGTCCTGACTTTC.

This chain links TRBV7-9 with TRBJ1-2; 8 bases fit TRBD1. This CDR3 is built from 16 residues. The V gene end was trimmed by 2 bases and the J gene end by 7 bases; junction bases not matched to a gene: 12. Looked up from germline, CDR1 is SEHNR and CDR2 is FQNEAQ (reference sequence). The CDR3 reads CASSLSRVRGQGGYTF. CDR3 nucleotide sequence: TGTGCCAGCAGCTTATCGCGAGTCAGGGGGCAGGGTGGCTACACCTTC. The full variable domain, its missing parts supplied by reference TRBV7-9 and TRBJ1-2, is DTGVSQNPRHKITKRGQNVTFRCDPISEHNRLYWYRQTLGQGPEFLTYFQNEAQLEKSRLLSDRFSAERPKGSFSTLEIQRTEQGDSAMYLCASSLSRVRGQGGYTFGSGTRLTVV.

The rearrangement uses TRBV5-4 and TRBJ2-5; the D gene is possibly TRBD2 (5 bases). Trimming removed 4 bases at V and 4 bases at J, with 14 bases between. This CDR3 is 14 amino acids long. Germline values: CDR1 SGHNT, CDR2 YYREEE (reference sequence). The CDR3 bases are TGTGCCAGCAGCGGAGGTAGAGTGACAGAGACCCAGTACTTC. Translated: CASSGGRVTETQYF.

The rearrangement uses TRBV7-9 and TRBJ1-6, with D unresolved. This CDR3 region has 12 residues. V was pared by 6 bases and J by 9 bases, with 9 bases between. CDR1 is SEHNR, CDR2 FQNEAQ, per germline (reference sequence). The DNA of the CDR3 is TGTGCCAGCAGTCTCCCGGGTTCACCCCTCCACTTT. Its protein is CASSLPGSPLHF.

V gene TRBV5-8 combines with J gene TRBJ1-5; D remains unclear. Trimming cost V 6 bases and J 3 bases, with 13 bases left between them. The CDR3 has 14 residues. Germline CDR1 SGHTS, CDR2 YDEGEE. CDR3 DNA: TGTGCCAGCACCCAGTGGGGTTCCAATCAGCCCCAGCATTTT. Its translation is CASTQWGSNQPQHF.

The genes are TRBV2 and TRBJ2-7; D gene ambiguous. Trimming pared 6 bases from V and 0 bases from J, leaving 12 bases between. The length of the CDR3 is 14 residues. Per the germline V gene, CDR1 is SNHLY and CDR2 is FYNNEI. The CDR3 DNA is TGTGCCAGCAGGCCCGGGCAGAGCTCCTACGAGCAGTACTTC. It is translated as CASRPGQSSYEQYF.

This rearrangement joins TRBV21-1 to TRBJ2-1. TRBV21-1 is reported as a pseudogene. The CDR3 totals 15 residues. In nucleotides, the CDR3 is TGTGCCAGCAGCAAAGAGCCCGGTGGGTACAATGAGCAGTTCTTC. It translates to CASSKEPGGYNEQFF.

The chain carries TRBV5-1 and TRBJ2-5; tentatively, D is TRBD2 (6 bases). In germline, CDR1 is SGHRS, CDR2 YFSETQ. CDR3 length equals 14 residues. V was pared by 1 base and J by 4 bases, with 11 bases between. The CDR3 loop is CASSLSGSGETQYF. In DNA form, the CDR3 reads TGCGCCAGCAGCTTGTCCGGGAGTGGAGAGACCCAGTACTTC.

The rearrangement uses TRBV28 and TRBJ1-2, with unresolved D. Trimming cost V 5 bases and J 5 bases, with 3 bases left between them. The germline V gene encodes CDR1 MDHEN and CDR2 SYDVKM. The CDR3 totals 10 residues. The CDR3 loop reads CASSRYGYTF. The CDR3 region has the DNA TGTGCCAGCAGTCGGTATGGCTACACCTTC.

The CDR3 DNA reads TGTGCCGGCGGGACAGCTAATGAAAAACTGTTTTTT. Translated: CAGGTANEKLFF. The genes are TRBV2 and TRBJ1-4; 7 positions match TRBD1. Germline values: CDR1 SNHLY, CDR2 FYNNEI. With V trimmed by 11 bases and J by 3 bases, 3 bases remained unmatched. This CDR3 region has 12 residues.

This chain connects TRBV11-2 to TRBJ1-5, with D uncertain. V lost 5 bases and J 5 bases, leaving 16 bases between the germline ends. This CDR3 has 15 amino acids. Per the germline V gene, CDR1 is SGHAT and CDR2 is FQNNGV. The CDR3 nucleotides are TGTGCCAGCAGCCCATCCGGGCTCGGGTATCAGCCCCAGCATTTT. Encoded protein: CASSPSGLGYQPQHF.

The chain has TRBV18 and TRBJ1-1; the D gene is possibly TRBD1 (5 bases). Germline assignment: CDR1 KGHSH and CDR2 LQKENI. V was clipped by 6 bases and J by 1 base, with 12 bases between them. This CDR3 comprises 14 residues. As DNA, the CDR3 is TGTGCCAGCTCGGCCAATCAGGGGAACACTGAAGCTTTCTTT. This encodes CASSANQGNTEAFF.

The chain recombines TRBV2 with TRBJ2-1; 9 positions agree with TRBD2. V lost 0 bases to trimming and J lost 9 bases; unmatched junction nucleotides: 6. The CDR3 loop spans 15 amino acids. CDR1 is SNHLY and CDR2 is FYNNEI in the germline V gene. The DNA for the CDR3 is TGTGCCAGCAGTGAAGCTAGCGGGAGTACCGGTGAGCAGTTCTTC. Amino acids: CASSEASGSTGEQFF.